This T cell receptor (beta chain) was sequenced for a study of blood T cell repertoires in COVID-19. This study enrolled people aged roughly 18 to 100 from around 25 US geographic areas. Sequencing used immunoSEQ multiplex PCR; TCRdb keeps in-frame clones, though not all of them. The sample includes 380,000 or so clones, over 75% of them seen just once. The V gene lost 2 bases and the J gene lost 3 bases, with 8 bases spanning the gap. Looked up from germline, CDR1 is SGHDT and CDR2 is YYEEEE. The CDR3 extends over 13 amino acids. The TCR sequence derives from a man aged 30 to 45 who had recovered from COVID-19. Material: PBMCs or T cells enriched from blood (not recorded which). This chain uses TRBV5-6 with TRBJ1-2; D ambiguous. The CDR3, as DNA: TGTGCCAGCAGCTTAGGAGGGTACTATGGCTACACCTTC. It codes for CASSLGGYYGYTF.